This TCR beta chain was captured in a study of CXCR3-negative and CXCR3-positive naive CD8 T cells. Study details: About 140 million TRB reads were obtained in total, which works out to about 1.5 +/- 0.3 million per library. Study outcomes and limitations: Post-cryopreservation CXCR3 expression was partly diminished, and the bulk of assays employed fresh PBMCs. More hydrophobic TRB CDR3s occurred in CXCR3-positive than in CXCR3-negative naive cells.

UMI-labeled TRB cDNA libraries were prepared by 5' RACE. TCRdb reprocessed the 5' RACE reads and stores each CDR3 protein as one record, lacking DNA. Its table records more than 70,000 distinct CDR3 sequences. To note about this clonotype: The antigen remains unidentified.

The TCR comes from a human donor in good health. Some clones in this sample may be carry-over from other donors' samples. Material: naive CXCR3+ CD8+ T cells from blood. The sample's subset: CD45RO-CCR7+CD27+CD95- naive CD8+ T cells expressing CXCR3 (TNR3+).

The CDR3 sequence is CASSIGARGDSPLHF. The genes are TRBV4-1 and TRBJ1-6; the TCRdb D gene call, TRBD1, has no DNA to confirm it. Germline CDR1 and CDR2: MGHRA and YSYEKL. This CDR3 comprises 15 residues.